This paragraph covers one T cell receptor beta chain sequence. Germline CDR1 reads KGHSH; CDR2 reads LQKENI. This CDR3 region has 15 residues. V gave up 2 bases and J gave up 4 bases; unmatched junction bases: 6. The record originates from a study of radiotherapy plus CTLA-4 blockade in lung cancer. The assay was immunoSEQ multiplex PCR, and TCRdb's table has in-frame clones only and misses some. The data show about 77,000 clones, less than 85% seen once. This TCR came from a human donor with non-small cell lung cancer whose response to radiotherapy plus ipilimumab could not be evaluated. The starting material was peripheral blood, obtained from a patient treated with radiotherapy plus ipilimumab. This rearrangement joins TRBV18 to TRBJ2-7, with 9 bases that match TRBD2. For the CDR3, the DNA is TGTGCCAGCTCACCAGGACTAGCGCCAGGATACGAGCAGTACTTC. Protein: CASSPGLAPGYEQYF. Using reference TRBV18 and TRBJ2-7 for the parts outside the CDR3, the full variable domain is NAGVMQNPRHLVRRRGQEARLRCSPMKGHSHVYWYRQLPEEGLKFMVYLQKENIIDESGMPKERFSAEFPKEGPSILRIQQVVRGDSAAYFCASSPGLAPGYEQYFGPGTRLTVT.